The rows below give T cell receptor beta chains drawn from one sample of a study of cytomegalovirus exposure and HLA in healthy donors. Measured with immunoSEQ multiplex PCR; TCRdb has only the in-frame clones, and not every one. In all, the sample yields more than 200,000 clones. Sequencing input: PBMCs. All receptors come from a woman aged 30 to 39 in good health and CMV-seropositive. CDR3s include the opening cysteine and the closing phenylalanine or tryptophan.

j_call v_call cdr3_aa
TRBJ1-2 TRBV20-1 CATSGDYGYTF
TRBJ2-2 TRBV4-2 CASSQDRANTGELFF
TRBJ1-3 TRBV18 CASSAESSGNTIYF
TRBJ1-4 TRBV6-1 CASSARDRGDEKLFF
TRBJ2-5 TRBV5-6 CASSFSSGSIQETQYF
TRBJ1-5 TRBV25-1 CASSEGQINQPQHF
TRBJ2-1 TRBV27 CASGPGRGNEQFF
TRBJ2-3 TRBV19 CASSSGRNTDTQYF
TRBJ2-3 TRBV19 CASSSGLAGGRRF
TRBJ2-1 TRBV7-9 CASSSGLAVYNEQFF
TRBJ2-6 TRBV7-9 CASSLVRGANVLTF
TRBJ2-3 TRBV27 CASSSRLAGVGTDTQYF
TRBJ1-2 TRBV28 CASSLRGIYGYTF
TRBJ2-7 TRBV15 CATSRPVTGTGHSYEQYF
TRBJ2-1 TRBV25-1 CASSNRVGNEQFF
TRBJ2-7 TRBV28 CASTLTGTGGYEQYF
TRBJ2-1 TRBV6-1 CASSENRGAQGEQFF
TRBJ2-1 TRBV19 CASSLRTSGASSSYNEQFF
TRBJ2-2 TRBV7-6 CASSLVTGFYGTGELFF
TRBJ1-1 TRBV19 CASIGKGGSEAFF
TRBJ2-1 TRBV6-6 CASSLSRDKNEQFF
TRBJ1-2 TRBV5-5 CASSLRTGGEYGYTF
TRBJ1-1 TRBV5-4 CASSLAGRPKNTEAFF
TRBJ2-1 TRBV9 CASSASASSYNEQFF
TRBJ1-1 TRBV20-1 CSAMGRTEAFF
TRBJ2-3 TRBV4-1 CASSQDAQGFTDTQYF
TRBJ1-2 TRBV6-5 CASSYRDRYYFGYTF
TRBJ1-2 TRBV2 CASSEARGNGYTF
TRBJ2-7 TRBV28 CASSLITGDNYEQYF
TRBJ2-3 TRBV6-6 CASSFYGADTQYF
TRBJ1-6 TRBV6-1 CASSEADRGAYNSPLHF
TRBJ2-2 TRBV18 CASSPGQGATGELFF
TRBJ2-7 TRBV6-5 CASSYSGASGYEQYF
TRBJ1-1 TRBV6-5 CASSLRRYRTEAFF
TRBJ2-3 TRBV7-9 CASSLGTREGDTQYF
TRBJ2-1 TRBV7-9 CASSRDLPTYNEQFF
TRBJ2-6 TRBV29-1 CSVEVGTSGANVLTF
TRBJ1-5 TRBV14 CASSQVPGQPQHF
TRBJ2-7 TRBV5-6 CASSSGTTSYEQYF
TRBJ1-1 TRBV19 CASKSSGTDLPPGNTEAFF
TRBJ1-1 TRBV7-9 CASSSGGTERTEAFF
TRBJ1-3 TRBV28 CASSLGRGSGNTIYF
TRBJ2-7 TRBV5-1 CASSNIRDEQYF
TRBJ2-4 TRBV4-1 CASSQDRGLAGRLAKNIQYF
TRBJ1-3 TRBV19 CASSRDRTNSGNTIYF
TRBJ2-5 TRBV28 CASSSSGSGETQYF
TRBJ2-7 TRBV5-1 CASTPTGGYYEQYF
TRBJ2-5 TRBV10-3 CAISDRGGEETQYF
TRBJ2-3 TRBV2 CASSEFRVSGSTDTQYF
TRBJ2-4 TRBV4-2 CASSQGVVAPLIQYF
TRBJ2-1 TRBV10-3 CAISELPGGRTYNEQFF
TRBJ1-1 TRBV5-4 CASSSTITALNTEAFF
TRBJ2-1 TRBV2 CASKRAGGTGNEQFF
TRBJ1-6 TRBV5-1 CASSFTGDNSPLHF
TRBJ2-5 TRBV5-1 CASSATGGLQETQYF